This TCR beta chain emerged from a study of blood T cell repertoires in COVID-19. Study overall: COVID-19 samples, acute and convalescent, were from the United States, Italy and Spain. PBMCs, B-cell-depleted T cells, or T cells provided the cDNA or gDNA that made up the material.

The CDR3 extends over 16 amino acids. The V segment lost 2 bases and the J segment 5 bases; nucleotides outside the gene matches: 7. Germline CDR1 reads LGHNA; CDR2 reads YSLEER. Methods used by the authors: How many nucleated cells were present was estimated from reference gene primer amplification. Clones were sequenced by immunoSEQ multiplex PCR, and TCRdb holds only the in-frame ones, with some missing. The V and J calls and clone size were taken over from that table, and D and trimming were inferred from the DNA. This table has just under 90,000 clones, roughly nine tenths appearing once. This chain connects TRBV4-3 to TRBJ2-3, with 10 positions matching TRBD2. The receptor comes from a man aged 55 to 70 with acute or convalescent COVID-19. Material: peripheral blood. In DNA, the CDR3 is TGCGCCAGCAGCCAAAGCCTAGCGGGAGTAGGAGATACGCAGTATTTT. The encoded protein is CASSQSLAGVGDTQYF.